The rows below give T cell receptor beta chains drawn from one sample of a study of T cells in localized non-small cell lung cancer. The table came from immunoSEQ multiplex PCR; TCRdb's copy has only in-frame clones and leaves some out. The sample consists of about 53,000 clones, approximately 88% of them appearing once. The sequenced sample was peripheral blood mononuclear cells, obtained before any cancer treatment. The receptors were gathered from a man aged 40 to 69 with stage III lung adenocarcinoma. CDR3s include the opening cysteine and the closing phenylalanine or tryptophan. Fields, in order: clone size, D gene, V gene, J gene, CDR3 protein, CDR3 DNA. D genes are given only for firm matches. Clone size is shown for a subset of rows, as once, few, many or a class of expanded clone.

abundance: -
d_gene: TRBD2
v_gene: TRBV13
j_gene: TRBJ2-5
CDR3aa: CASSLVGGRGEPQETQYF
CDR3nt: TGTGCCAGCAGCTTAGTTGGCGGGAGGGGGGAGCCACAAGAGACCCAGTACTTC

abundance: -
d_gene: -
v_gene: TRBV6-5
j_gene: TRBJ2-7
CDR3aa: CASSYSSDMSYEQYF
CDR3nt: TGTGCCAGCAGTTACTCTTCCGACATGAGCTACGAGCAGTACTTC

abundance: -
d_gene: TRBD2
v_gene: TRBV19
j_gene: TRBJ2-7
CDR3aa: CASSNPAGGVYEQYF
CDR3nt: TGTGCCAGTAGTAACCCAGCGGGAGGAGTTTACGAGCAGTACTTC

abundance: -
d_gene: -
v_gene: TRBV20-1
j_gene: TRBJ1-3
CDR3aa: CSARVVDTIYF
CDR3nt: TGCAGTGCTAGAGTGGTGGACACCATATATTTT

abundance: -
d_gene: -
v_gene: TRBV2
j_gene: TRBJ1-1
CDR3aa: CASSEGPQGPPAYEAFF
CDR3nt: TGTGCCAGCAGTGAAGGGCCGCAGGGGCCGCCCGCTTATGAAGCTTTCTTT

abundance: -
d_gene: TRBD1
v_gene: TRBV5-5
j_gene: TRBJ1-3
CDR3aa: CASSFFDRGRGNTIYF
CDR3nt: TGTGCCAGCAGCTTTTTTGACAGGGGGCGAGGAAACACCATATATTTT

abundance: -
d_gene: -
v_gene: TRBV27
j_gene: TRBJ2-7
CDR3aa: CASSFGTGAYEQYF
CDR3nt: TGTGCCAGCAGTTTTGGGACGGGGGCCTACGAGCAGTACTTC

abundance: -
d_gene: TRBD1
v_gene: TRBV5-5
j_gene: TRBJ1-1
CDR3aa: CASIKGTGSSQTEAFF
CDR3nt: TGTGCCAGCATAAAGGGGACAGGTAGCTCACAGACTGAAGCTTTCTTT

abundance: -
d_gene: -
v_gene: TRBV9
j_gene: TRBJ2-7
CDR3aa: CASSADTGLANEQYF
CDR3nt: TGTGCCAGCAGCGCCGATACCGGCCTAGCTAACGAGCAGTACTTC

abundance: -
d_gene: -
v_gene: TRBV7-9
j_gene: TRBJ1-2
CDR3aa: CASSLVGTEALGGYTF
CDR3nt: TGTGCCAGCAGCTTAGTAGGGACCGAGGCCCTCGGGGGCTACACCTTC

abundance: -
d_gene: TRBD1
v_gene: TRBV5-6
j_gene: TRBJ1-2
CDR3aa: CASSLPDRGVYGYTF
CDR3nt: TGTGCCAGCAGCTTGCCGGACAGGGGAGTCTATGGCTACACCTTC

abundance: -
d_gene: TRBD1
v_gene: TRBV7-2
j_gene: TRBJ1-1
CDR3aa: CASTLLGGGANEAFF
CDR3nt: TGTGCCAGCACCCTTTTGGGAGGGGGCGCGAATGAAGCTTTCTTT

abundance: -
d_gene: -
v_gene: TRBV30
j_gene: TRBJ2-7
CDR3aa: CAWSTAYEQYF
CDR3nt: TGTGCCTGGAGTACGGCCTACGAGCAGTACTTC

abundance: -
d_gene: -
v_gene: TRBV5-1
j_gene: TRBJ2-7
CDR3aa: CASSSTGYEQYF
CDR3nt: TGCGCCAGCTCCTCAACAGGGTACGAGCAGTACTTC

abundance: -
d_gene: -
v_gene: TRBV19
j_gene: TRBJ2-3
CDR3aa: CASSIDMGSSTDTQYF
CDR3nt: TGTGCCAGTAGTATAGATATGGGCAGCTCAACAGATACGCAGTATTTT

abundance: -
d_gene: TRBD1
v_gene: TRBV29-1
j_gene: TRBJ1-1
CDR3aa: CSVDRQGTEAFF
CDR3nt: TGCAGCGTTGACCGACAGGGTACTGAAGCTTTCTTT

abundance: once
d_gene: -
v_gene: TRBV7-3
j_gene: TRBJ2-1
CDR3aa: CASSSLADNEQFF
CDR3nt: TGTGCCAGCAGCAGCCTGGCGGACAATGAGCAGTTCTTC

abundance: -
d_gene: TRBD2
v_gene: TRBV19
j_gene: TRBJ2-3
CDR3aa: CVSSASLAGSDTQYF
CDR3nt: TGTGTCAGTAGTGCCTCACTAGCGGGATCGGATACGCAGTATTTT

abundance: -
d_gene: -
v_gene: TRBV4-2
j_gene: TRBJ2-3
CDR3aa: CASSQDPGAPDTQYF
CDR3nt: TGTGCCAGCAGCCAAGATCCCGGAGCCCCAGATACGCAGTATTTT

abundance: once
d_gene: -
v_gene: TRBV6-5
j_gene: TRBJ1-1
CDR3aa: CASRRVMNTEAFF
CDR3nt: TGTGCCAGCAGAAGGGTTATGAACACTGAAGCTTTCTTT

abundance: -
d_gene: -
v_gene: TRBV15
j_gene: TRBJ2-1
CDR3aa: CATSRPLGYNEQFF
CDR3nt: TGTGCCACCAGCAGACCTTTAGGCTACAATGAGCAGTTCTTC

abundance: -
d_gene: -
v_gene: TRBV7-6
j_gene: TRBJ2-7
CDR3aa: CASSLASTGEYEQYF
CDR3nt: TGTGCCAGCAGCTTAGCGAGTACGGGGGAGTACGAGCAGTACTTC

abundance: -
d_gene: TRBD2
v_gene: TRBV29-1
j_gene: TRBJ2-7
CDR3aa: CSVGTSGSRYEQYF
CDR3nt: TGCAGCGTGGGGACTAGCGGGAGTCGCTACGAGCAGTACTTC

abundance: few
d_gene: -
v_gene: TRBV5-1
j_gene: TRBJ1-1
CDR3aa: CASSVLQGTNTEAFF
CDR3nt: TGCGCCAGCAGCGTCCTACAGGGAACGAACACTGAAGCTTTCTTT

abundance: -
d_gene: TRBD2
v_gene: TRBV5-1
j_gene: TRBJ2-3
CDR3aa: CASSLEGLAGADTQYF
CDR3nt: TGCGCCAGCAGCTTGGAGGGACTAGCGGGGGCGGATACGCAGTATTTT

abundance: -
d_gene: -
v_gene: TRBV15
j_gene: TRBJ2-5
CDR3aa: CATSRGGSPEAVAETQYF
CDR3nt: TGTGCCACCAGCAGAGGGGGATCTCCGGAGGCCGTCGCAGAGACCCAGTACTTC

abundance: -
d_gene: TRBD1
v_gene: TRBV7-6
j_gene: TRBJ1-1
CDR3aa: CASSLAKAGGKNTEAFF
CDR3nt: TGTGCCAGCAGCTTAGCGAAGGCAGGGGGTAAGAACACTGAAGCTTTCTTT

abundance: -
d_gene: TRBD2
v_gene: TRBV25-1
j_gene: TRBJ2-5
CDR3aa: CASSELGEGETQYF
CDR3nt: TGTGCCAGCAGTGAATTGGGGGAGGGGGAGACCCAGTACTTC

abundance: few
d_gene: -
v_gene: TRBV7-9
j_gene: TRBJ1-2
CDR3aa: CASSFRVGDGYTF
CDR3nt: TGTGCCAGCAGCTTCAGGGTAGGGGATGGCTACACCTTC

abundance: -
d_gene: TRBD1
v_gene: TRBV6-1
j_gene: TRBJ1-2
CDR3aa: CASSDLGQGGYYGYTF
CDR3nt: TGTGCCAGCAGTGACCTGGGTCAAGGGGGCTACTATGGCTACACCTTC

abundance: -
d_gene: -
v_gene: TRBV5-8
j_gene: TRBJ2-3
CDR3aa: CASSDDREGTDTQYF
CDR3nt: TGTGCCAGCAGCGACGACAGGGAGGGGACAGATACGCAGTATTTT

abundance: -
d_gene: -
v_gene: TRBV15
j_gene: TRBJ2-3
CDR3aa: CATSSQRSTDTQYF
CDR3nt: TGTGCCACCAGCAGTCAGCGAAGCACAGATACGCAGTATTTT

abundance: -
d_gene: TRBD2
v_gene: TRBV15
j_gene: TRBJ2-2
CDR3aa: CATSRGTSGTGELFF
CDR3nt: TGTGCCACCAGCAGAGGGACTAGCGGGACCGGGGAGCTGTTTTTT

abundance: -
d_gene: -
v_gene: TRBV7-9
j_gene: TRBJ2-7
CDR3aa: CASSTGTKEQYF
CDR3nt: TGTGCCAGCAGTACCGGGACGAAGGAGCAGTACTTC

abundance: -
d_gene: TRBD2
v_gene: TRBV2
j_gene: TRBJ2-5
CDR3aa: CASSEPTSGAETQYF
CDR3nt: TGTGCCAGCAGTGAACCGACTAGCGGGGCGGAGACCCAGTACTTC

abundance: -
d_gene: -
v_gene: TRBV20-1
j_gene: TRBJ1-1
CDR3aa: CSAPWSGEAFF
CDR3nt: TGCAGTGCACCGTGGAGTGGGGAAGCTTTCTTT

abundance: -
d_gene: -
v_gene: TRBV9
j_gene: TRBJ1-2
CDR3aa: CASSAQEGGGGYTF
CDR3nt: TGTGCCAGCAGCGCCCAGGAAGGGGGGGGTGGCTACACCTTC